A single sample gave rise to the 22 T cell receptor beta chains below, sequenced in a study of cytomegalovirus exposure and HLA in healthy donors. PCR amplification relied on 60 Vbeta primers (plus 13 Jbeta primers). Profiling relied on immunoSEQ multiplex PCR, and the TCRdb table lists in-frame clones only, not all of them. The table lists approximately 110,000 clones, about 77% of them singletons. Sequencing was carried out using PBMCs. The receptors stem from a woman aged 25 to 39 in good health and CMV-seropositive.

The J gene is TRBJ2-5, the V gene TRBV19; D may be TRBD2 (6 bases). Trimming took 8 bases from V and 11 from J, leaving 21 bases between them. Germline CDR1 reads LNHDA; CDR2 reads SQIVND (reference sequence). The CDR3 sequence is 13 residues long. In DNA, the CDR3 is TGTGCCAGTGCCGGGACTCACGGGGAGGAGCAGTACTTC. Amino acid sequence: CASAGTHGEEQYF.

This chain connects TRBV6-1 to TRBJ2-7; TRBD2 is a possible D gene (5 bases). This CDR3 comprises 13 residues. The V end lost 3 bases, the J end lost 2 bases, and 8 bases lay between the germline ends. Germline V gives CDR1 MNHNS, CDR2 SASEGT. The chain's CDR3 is CASSEDGAYEQYF. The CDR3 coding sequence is TGTGCCAGCAGTGAGGACGGGGCCTACGAGCAGTACTTC.

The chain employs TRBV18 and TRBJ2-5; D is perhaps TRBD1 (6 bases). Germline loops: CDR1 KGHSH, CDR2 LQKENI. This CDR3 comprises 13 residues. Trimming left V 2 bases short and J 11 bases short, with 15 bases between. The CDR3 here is CASSPTRDIRQYF. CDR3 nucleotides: TGTGCCAGCTCACCAACCCGGGACATCAGACAGTACTTC.

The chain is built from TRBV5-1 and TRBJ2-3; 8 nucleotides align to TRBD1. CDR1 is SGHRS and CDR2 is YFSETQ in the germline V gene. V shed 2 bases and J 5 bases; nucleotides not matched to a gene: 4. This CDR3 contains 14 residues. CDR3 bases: TGCGCCAGCAGCTTTGGACAGGGAGTAGATACGCAGTATTTT. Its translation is CASSFGQGVDTQYF.

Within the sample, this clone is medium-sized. The CDR3 nucleotides are TGTGCCAGCAGACCGGGACAGGGGATCGATGAGCAGTTCTTC. Protein: CASRPGQGIDEQFF. The V gene is TRBV2, the J gene TRBJ2-1; the match to TRBD1 covers 10 bases. Germline V gives CDR1 SNHLY, CDR2 FYNNEI. V shed 6 bases, J shed 8 bases, and the junction held 7 bases outside the gene matches. CDR3 length: 14 amino acids.

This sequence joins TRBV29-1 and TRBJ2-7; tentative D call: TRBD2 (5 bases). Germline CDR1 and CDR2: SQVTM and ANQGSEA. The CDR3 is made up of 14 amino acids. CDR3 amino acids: CSFAAERGYYEQYF. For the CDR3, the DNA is TGCAGTTTCGCAGCGGAACGAGGGTACTACGAGCAGTACTTC.

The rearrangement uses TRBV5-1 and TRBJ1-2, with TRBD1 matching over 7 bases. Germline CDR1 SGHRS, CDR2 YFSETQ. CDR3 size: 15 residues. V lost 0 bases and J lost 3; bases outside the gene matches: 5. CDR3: CASSLDGGGHYGYTF. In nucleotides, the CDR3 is TGCGCCAGCAGCTTGGATGGAGGGGGCCACTATGGCTACACCTTC.

CDR3 in DNA: TGTGCCAGCTCACCACGAAGGAGCGGGGGGGAAGAGACCCAGTACTTC. This codes for CASSPRRSGGEETQYF. The chain combines TRBV18 with TRBJ2-5; 10 bases map to TRBD2. Germline V gene sequence: CDR1 KGHSH, CDR2 LQKENI. The length of the CDR3 is 16 residues. The V segment lost 1 base and the J segment 3 bases; nucleotides outside the gene matches: 5.

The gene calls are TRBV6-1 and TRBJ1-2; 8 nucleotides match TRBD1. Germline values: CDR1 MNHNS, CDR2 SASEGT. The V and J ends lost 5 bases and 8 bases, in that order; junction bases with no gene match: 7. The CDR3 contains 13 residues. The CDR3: CASSLGQGKGYTF. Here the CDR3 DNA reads TGTGCCAGCAGTCTAGGACAGGGCAAGGGCTACACCTTC.

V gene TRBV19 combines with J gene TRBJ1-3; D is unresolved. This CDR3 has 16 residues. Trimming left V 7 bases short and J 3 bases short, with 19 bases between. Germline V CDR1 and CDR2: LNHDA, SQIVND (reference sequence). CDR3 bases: TGTGCCAGTACCCCGAGGGATAGGGTCGGTGGAAACACCATATATTTT. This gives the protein CASTPRDRVGGNTIYF.

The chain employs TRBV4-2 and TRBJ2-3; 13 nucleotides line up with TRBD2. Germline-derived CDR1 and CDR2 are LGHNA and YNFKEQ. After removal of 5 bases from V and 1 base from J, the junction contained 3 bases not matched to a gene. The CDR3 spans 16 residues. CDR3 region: CASSLTSGGGTDTQYF. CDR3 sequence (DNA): TGTGCCAGCAGCTTAACTAGCGGGGGGGGCACAGATACGCAGTATTTT.

DNA of the CDR3: TGCGCCAGCAGCTTGGAGGGGGCAGATAGCAATCAGCCCCAGCATTTT. Amino acids: CASSLEGADSNQPQHF. The V and J genes are TRBV5-1 and TRBJ1-5, with TRBD1 identical over 7 bases. Per the germline V gene, CDR1 is SGHRS and CDR2 is YFSETQ. V shed 0 bases, J shed 0 bases, and the junction held 3 bases outside the gene matches. The CDR3 sequence is 16 residues long. The variable domain in full, with the rest retrieved from reference TRBV5-1 and TRBJ1-5, is KAGVTQTPRYLIKTRGQQVTLSCSPISGHRSVSWYQQTPGQGLQFLFEYFSETQRNKGNFPGRFSGRQFSNSRSEMNVSTLELGDSALYLCASSLEGADSNQPQHFGDGTRLSIL.

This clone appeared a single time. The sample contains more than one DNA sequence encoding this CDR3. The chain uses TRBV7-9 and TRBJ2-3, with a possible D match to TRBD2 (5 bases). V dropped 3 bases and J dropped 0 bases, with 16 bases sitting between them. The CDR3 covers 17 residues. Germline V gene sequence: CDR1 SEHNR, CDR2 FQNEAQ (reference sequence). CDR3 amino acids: CASSFVLAGTSTDTQYF. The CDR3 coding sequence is TGTGCCAGCAGCTTTGTTCTAGCAGGAACTAGCACAGATACGCAGTATTTT.

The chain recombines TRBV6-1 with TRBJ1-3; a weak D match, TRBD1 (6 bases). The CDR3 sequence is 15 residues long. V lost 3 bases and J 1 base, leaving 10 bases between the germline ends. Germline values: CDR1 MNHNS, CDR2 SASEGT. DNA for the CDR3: TGTGCCAGCAGTGATCATGGACAGTCTGGAAACACCATATATTTT. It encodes CASSDHGQSGNTIYF.

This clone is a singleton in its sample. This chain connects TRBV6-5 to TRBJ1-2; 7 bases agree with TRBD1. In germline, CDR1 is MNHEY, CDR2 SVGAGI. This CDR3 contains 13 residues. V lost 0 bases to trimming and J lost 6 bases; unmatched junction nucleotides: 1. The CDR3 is CASSYSTGNGYTF. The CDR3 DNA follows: TGTGCCAGCAGTTACTCGACAGGGAATGGCTACACCTTC.

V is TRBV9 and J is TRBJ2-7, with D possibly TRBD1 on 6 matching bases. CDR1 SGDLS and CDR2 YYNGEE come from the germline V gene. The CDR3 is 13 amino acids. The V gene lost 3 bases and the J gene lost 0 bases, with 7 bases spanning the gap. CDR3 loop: CASSADSSYEQYF. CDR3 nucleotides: TGTGCCAGCAGCGCGGACAGCTCCTACGAGCAGTACTTC.

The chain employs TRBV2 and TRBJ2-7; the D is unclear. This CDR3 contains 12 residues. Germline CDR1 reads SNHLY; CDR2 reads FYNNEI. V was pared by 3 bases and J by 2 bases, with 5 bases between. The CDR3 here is CASSEAAYEQYF. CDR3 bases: TGTGCCAGCAGTGAGGCAGCCTACGAGCAGTACTTC.

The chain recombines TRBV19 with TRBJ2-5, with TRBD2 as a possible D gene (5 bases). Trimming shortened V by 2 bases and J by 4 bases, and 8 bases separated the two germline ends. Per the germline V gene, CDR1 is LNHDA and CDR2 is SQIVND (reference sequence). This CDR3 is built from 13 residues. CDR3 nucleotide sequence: TGTGCCAGTAGTATAACCCGGGGAGAGACCCAGTACTTC. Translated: CASSITRGETQYF.

The CDR3 DNA sequence: TGTGCCAGCAGCTTAGCGTGGGATAGCGGGTTAGAGCAAGAGACCCAGTACTTC. Translation gives CASSLAWDSGLEQETQYF. The chain employs TRBV7-2 and TRBJ2-5, with TRBD2 matching over 7 bases. The CDR3 loop spans 18 amino acids. With 0 bases clipped from V and 2 bases from J, the junction kept 12 bases outside the gene matches. Germline CDR1 SGHTA, CDR2 FQGNSA.

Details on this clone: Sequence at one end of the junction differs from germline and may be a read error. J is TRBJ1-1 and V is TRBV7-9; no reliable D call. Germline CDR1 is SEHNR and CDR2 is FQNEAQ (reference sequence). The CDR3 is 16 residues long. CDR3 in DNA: TGTTCCAGCAGCTTAGGATGGCGGCAGCAGAACACTGAAGCTTTCTTT. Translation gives CSSSLGWRQQNTEAFF.

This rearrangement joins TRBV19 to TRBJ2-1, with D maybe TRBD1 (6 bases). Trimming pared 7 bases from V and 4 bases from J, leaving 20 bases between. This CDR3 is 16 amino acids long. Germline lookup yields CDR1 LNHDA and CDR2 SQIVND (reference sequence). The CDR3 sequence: CASNDQGPSGYNEQFF. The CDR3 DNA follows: TGTGCCAGTAATGACCAGGGGCCGTCTGGGTACAATGAGCAGTTCTTC.

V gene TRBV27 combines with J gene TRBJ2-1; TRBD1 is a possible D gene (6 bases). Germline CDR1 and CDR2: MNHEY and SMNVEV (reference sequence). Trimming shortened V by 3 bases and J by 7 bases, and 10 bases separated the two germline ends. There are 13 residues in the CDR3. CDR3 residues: CASSFQGLNEQFF. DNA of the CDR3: TGTGCCAGCAGTTTCCAGGGGTTGAATGAGCAGTTCTTC.